Here is one T cell receptor beta chain with its context. This CDR3 is 14 amino acids long. Germline assignment: CDR1 KGHDR and CDR2 SFDVKD. V shed 5 bases, J shed 10 bases, and the junction held 2 bases outside the gene matches. This sample stems from a study of regulatory T cells in long-lasting Graves disease. For the study at large: Freshly diagnosed Graves' patients had used antithyroid drugs for under 3 months.

Time point defined: newly diagnosed GD, antithyroid drugs for less than 3 months. PBMC RNA served as the TCR library source. With EDTA tubes as the receptacles, approximately 10 milliliters of peripheral blood were drawn. TCR beta libraries were built with iRepertoire HTBI primers and Arm-PCR of CDR3 regions. TCRdb itself ran the multiplex PCR reads through MiXCR, one entry per CDR3 protein. Among hundreds of thousands of distinct CDR3 sequences, approximately 15% were seen once, and the ten largest hold about 20%. This sample was also put to use in a study of T cells in Graves' hyperthyroidism and ophthalmopathy. That publication notes: Disease duration under 2 months; hyperthyroidism patients were aged 18 to 65. Blood also carried most thyroid clonotypes expanded above 0.001.

The rearrangement links TRBV24-1 to TRBJ1-6; TRBD1 aligns across 12 bases. The sequences come from peripheral blood mononuclear cells (PBMCs), collected at new diagnosis, from a patient treated with antithyroid drugs. The sequence derives from a woman aged 25 to 39 with Graves disease. This CDR3 reads CATSAGTGGSPLHF. The CDR3 nucleotides are TGTGCCACCAGTGCCGGGACAGGGGGCTCACCCCTCCACTTT.